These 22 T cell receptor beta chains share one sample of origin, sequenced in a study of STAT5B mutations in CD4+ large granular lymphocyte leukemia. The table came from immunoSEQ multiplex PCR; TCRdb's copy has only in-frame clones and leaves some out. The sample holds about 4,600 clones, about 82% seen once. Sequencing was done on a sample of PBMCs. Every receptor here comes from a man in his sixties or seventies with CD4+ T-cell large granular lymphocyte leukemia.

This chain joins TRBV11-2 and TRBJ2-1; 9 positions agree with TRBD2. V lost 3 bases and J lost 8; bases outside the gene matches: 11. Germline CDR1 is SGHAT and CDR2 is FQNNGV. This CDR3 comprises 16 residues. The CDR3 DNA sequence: TGTGCCAGCAGCTTCGGGATGGGACTAGCTAGGTATGAGCAGTTCTTC. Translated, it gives CASSFGMGLARYEQFF.

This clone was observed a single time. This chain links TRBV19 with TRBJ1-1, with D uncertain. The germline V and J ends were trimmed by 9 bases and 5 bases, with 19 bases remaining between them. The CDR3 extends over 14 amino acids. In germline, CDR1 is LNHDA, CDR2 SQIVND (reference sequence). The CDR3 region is CASTRAGFGTEAFF. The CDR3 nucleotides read TGTGCCAGCACCCGGGCGGGATTCGGAACTGAAGCTTTCTTT.

Here the CDR3 DNA reads TGTGCCAGCAGTGAATATCGGGTTCCTGAAGGTGAGCAGTTCTTC. Protein sequence: CASSEYRVPEGEQFF. This rearrangement joins TRBV25-1 to TRBJ2-1; D remains unclear. The CDR3 sequence is 15 residues long. V lost 0 bases and J lost 9, with 15 bases in between. Germline V gene sequence: CDR1 MGHDK, CDR2 SYGVNS.

The DNA for the CDR3 is TGTGCCAGCAGCTTACCGAGGGCTGGGGAGACCCAGTACTTC. Its translation is CASSLPRAGETQYF. The rearrangement joins TRBV11-2 to TRBJ2-5; D possibly corresponds to TRBD2 (5 bases). The CDR3 is 14 amino acids. Germline lookup yields CDR1 SGHAT and CDR2 FQNNGV. Deletions cut 2 bases from V and 5 bases from J, with 12 bases between.

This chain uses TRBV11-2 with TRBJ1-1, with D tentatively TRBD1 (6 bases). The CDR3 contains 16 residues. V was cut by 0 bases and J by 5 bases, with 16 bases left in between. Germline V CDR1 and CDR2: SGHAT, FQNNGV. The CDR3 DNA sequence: TGTGCCAGCAGCTTAGAAGGCCCAGGGGTGGGGACTGAAGCTTTCTTT. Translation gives CASSLEGPGVGTEAFF. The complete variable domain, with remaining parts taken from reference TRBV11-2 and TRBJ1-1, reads EAGVAQSPRYKIIEKRQSVAFWCNPISGHATLYWYQQILGQGPKLLIQFQNNGVVDDSQLPKDRFSAERLKGVDSTLKIQPAKLEDSAVYLCASSLEGPGVGTEAFFGQGTRLTVV.

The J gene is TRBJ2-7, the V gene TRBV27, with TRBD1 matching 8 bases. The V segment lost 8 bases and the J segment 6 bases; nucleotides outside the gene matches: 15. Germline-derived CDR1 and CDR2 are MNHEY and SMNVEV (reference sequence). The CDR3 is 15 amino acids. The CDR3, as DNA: TGTGCCAGCCGAAGGGCGGACAGGGCTGTCGGCGAGCAGTACTTC. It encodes CASRRADRAVGEQYF.

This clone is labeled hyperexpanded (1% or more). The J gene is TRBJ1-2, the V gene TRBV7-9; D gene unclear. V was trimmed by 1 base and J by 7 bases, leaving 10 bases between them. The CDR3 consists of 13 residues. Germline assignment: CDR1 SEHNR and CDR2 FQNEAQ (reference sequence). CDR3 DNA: TGTGCCAGCAGCTTAGGGTCAGGTGGTGGCTACACCTTC. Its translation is CASSLGSGGGYTF.

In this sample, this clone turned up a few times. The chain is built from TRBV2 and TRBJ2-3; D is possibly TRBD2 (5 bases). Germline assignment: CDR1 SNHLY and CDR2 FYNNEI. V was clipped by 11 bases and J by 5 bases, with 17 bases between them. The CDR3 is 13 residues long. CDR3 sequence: CAEDPGIRDTQYF. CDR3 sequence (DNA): TGTGCCGAAGACCCGGGAATTCGAGATACGCAGTATTTT.

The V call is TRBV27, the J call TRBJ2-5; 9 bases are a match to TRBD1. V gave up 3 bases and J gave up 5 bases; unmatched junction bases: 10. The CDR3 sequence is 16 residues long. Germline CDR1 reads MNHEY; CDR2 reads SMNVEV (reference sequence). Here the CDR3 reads CASSFRDRAPLETQYF. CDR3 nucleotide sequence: TGTGCCAGCAGTTTTAGGGACAGGGCGCCGTTGGAGACCCAGTACTTC.

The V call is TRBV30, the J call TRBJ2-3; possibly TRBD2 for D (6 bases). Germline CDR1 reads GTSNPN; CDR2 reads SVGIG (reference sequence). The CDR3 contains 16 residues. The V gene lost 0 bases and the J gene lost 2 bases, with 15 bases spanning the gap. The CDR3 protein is CAWSVGFGGTTDTQYF. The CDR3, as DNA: TGTGCCTGGAGTGTAGGTTTCGGAGGGACCACAGATACGCAGTATTTT. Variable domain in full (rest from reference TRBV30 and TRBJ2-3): SQTIHQWPATLVQPVGSPLSLECTVEGTSNPNLYWYRQAAGRGLQLLFYSVGIGQISSEVPQNLSASRPQDRQFILSSKKLLLSDSGFYLCAWSVGFGGTTDTQYFGPGTRLTVL.

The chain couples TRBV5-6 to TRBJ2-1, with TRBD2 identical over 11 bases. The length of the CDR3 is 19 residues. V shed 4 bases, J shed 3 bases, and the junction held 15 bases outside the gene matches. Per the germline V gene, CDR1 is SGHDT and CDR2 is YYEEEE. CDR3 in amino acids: CASSPSYVSGLAGYNEQFF. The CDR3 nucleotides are TGTGCCAGCAGCCCGAGTTATGTGTCAGGACTAGCGGGCTACAATGAGCAGTTCTTC.

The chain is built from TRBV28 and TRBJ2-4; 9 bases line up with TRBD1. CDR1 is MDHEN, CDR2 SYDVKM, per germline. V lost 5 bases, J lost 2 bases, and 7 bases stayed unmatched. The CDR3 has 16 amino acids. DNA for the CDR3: TGTGCCAGCAGTCCCCCGGGACAGGGCACCAAAAACATTCAGTACTTC. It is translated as CASSPPGQGTKNIQYF.

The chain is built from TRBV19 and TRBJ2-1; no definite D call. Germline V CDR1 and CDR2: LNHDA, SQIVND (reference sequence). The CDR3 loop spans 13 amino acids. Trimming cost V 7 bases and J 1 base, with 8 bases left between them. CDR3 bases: TGTGCCAGTAATACGGATTCCTACAATGAGCAGTTCTTC. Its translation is CASNTDSYNEQFF.

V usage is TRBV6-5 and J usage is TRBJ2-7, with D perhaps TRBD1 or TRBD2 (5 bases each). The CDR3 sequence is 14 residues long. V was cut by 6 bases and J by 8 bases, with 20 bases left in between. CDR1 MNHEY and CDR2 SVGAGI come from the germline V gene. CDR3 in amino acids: CASRTNRGAPQQYV. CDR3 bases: TGTGCCAGCAGGACCAACCGGGGCGCTCCCCAGCAGTACGTC.

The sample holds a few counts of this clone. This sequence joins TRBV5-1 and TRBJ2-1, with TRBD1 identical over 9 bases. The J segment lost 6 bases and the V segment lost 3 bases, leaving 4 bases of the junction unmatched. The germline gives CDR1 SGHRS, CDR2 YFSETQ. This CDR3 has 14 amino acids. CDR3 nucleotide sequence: TGCGCCAGCAGCTGGGACAGGGAGGCCAATGAGCAGTTCTTC. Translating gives CASSWDREANEQFF. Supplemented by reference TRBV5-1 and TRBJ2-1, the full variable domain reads KAGVTQTPRYLIKTRGQQVTLSCSPISGHRSVSWYQQTPGQGLQFLFEYFSETQRNKGNFPGRFSGRQFSNSRSEMNVSTLELGDSALYLCASSWDREANEQFFGPGTRLTVL.

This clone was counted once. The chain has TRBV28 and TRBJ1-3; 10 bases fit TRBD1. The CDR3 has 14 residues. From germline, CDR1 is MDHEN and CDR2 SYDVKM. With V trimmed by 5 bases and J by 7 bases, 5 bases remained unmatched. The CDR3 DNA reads TGTGCCAGCAGTCTGACAGGGGGCGCGAACACCATATATTTT. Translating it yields CASSLTGGANTIYF.

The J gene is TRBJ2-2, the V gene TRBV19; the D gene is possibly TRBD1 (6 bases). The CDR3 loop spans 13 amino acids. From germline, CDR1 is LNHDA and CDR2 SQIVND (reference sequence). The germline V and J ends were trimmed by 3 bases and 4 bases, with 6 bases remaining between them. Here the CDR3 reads CASSIRGTGELFF. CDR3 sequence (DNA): TGTGCCAGTAGTATCAGGGGCACCGGGGAGCTGTTTTTT.

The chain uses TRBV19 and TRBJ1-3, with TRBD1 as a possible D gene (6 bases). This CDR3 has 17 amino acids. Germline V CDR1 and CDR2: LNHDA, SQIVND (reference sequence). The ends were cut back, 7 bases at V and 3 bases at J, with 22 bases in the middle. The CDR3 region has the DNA TGTGCCAGTACCACATATCAGTCAGGGGTTCGTGGAAACACCATATATTTT. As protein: CASTTYQSGVRGNTIYF. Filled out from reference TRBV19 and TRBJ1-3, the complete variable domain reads DGGITQSPKYLFRKEGQNVTLSCEQNLNHDAMYWYRQDPGQGLRLIYYSQIVNDFQKGDIAEGYSVSREKKESFPLTVTSAQKNPTAFYLCASTTYQSGVRGNTIYFGEGSWLTVV.

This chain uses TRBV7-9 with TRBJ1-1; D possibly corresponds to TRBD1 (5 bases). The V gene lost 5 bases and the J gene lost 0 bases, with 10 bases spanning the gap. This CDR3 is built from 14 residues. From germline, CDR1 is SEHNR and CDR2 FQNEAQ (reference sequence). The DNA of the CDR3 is TGTGCCAGCAGCCTCGGGGGGTTGAACACTGAAGCTTTCTTT. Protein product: CASSLGGLNTEAFF.

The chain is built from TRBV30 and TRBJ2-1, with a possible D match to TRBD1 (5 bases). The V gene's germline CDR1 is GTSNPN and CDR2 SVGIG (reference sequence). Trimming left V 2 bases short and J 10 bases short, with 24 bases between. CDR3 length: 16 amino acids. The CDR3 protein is CAWSSIDSPPDGEQFF. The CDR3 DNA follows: TGTGCCTGGAGTTCCATCGACAGCCCCCCCGACGGGGAGCAGTTCTTC.

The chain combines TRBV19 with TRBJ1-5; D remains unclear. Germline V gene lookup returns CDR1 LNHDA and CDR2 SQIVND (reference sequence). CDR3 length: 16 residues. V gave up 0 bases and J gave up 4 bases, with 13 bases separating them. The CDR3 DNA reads TGTGCCAGTAGTATAGAGTTGGCAGTTCCAAATCAGCCCCAGCATTTT. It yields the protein CASSIELAVPNQPQHF.

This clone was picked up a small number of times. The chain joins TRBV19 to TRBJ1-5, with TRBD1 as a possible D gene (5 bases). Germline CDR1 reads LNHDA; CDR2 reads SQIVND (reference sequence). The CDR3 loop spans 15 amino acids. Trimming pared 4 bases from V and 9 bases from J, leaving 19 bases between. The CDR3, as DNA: TGTGCCAGTAGTAGATCCGGGACCTCCGGGGTGCCCCAGCATTTT. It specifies CASSRSGTSGVPQHF.